A single sample is the source of the 9 T cell receptor beta chains below, sequenced in a study of CD8 T cells in Susac syndrome. RNA, at about 0.45 to 1 ug, was reverse transcribed with random hexamers. Using its own MiXCR run on the immunoSEQ multiplex PCR reads, TCRdb lists one record per CDR3 protein. The table includes approximately 190,000 distinct CDR3 sequences, about 96% detected once. The sample taken for sequencing was CD4+ T cells from PBMCs. All receptors derive from a human donor with multiple sclerosis.

This clonotype has just one count. The chain is built from TRBV5-1 and TRBJ2-1; D is unclear. The length of the CDR3 is 15 residues. Germline V gene sequence: CDR1 SGHRS, CDR2 YFSETQ. The germline V and J ends were trimmed by 4 bases and 0 bases, with 11 bases remaining between them. CDR3 residues: CASSLDHSSYNEQFF. Written as DNA, the CDR3 is TGCGCCAGCAGCCTCGACCATAGCTCCTACAATGAGCAGTTCTTC.

The rearrangement links TRBV25-1 to TRBJ1-2, with D maybe TRBD1 (5 bases). Between the trimmed V and J ends, which lost 8 bases and 4 bases, there was a span of 17 bases. Germline CDR1 is MGHDK and CDR2 is SYGVNS. This CDR3 comprises 14 residues. CDR3 coding DNA: TGTGCCAGCTCTCAAGGGGAACAGGCCTATGGCTACACCTTC. Its protein is CASSQGEQAYGYTF.

The V call is TRBV3-1, the J call TRBJ2-7, with D hard to call. The CDR3 runs to 15 residues. V was trimmed by 2 bases and J by 8 bases, leaving 19 bases between them. Looked up from germline, CDR1 is LGHDT and CDR2 is YNNKEL (reference sequence). DNA of the CDR3: TGTGCCAGCAGCCAAAGTCTAGGCTATTCCGGCAAGCAGTACTTC. Protein product: CASSQSLGYSGKQYF.

The CDR3 DNA sequence: TGCAGGTTCTTCAGGGGAAGAGGCACTGAAGCTTTCTTT. Its translation is CRFFRGRGTEAFF. V gene TRBV20-1 combines with J gene TRBJ1-1; perhaps TRBD1 as D (6 bases). This CDR3 has 13 amino acids. Germline V lookup: CDR1 DFQATT, CDR2 SNEGSKA (reference sequence).

The chain joins TRBV5-1 to TRBJ2-3; a possible D gene is TRBD2 (6 bases). CDR3 length: 12 amino acids. Germline CDR1 SGHRS, CDR2 YFSETQ. Trimming removed 7 bases from V and 4 bases from J, with 10 bases in between. This CDR3 reads CASRSGPDTQYF. Here the CDR3 DNA reads TGCGCCAGCCGGAGCGGGCCAGATACGCAGTATTTT.

This clonotype was picked up one time. V is TRBV7-3 and J is TRBJ2-7, with D uncertain. From germline, CDR1 is SGHTA and CDR2 FQGTGA. This CDR3 is 15 amino acids long. Between the trimmed V and J ends, which lost 1 base and 0 bases, there was a span of 10 bases. CDR3 coding DNA: TGTGCCAGCAGCTTAATGGCGGCTAGCTCCTACGAGCAGTACTTC. This encodes CASSLMAASSYEQYF.

The V and J genes are TRBV20-1 and TRBJ2-7; unclear D gene. Trimming removed 0 bases at V and 6 bases at J, with 21 bases between. The germline V gene has CDR1 DFQATT and CDR2 SNEGSKA (reference sequence). CDR3 length: 16 amino acids. The CDR3 nucleotides are TGCAGTGCTAGAGACCAAGGGCTAGAGTCCCTCCTCGAGCAGTACTTC. This translates into CSARDQGLESLLEQYF.

The chain uses TRBV20-1 and TRBJ1-2, with TRBD1 matching over 9 bases. This CDR3 is 15 amino acids long. V trimming: 0 bases; J trimming: 2 bases; junction bases outside the gene matches: 4. CDR1 and CDR2 from the germline V gene are DFQATT and SNEGSKA (reference sequence). CDR3: CSARDRTGGNYGYTF. CDR3 nucleotides: TGCAGTGCTAGAGATAGAACAGGGGGCAACTATGGCTACACCTTC.

The chain employs TRBV3-1 and TRBJ2-7, with 11 bases matching TRBD2. Unmatched junction bases numbered 1, after V lost 1 base and J lost 2 bases. This CDR3 is built from 15 residues. CDR1 LGHDT and CDR2 YNNKEL come from the germline V gene (reference sequence). The CDR3 bases are TGTGCCAGCAGCCAAGGACTAGCGGGAACCTACGAGCAGTACTTC. Translated, it gives CASSQGLAGTYEQYF.